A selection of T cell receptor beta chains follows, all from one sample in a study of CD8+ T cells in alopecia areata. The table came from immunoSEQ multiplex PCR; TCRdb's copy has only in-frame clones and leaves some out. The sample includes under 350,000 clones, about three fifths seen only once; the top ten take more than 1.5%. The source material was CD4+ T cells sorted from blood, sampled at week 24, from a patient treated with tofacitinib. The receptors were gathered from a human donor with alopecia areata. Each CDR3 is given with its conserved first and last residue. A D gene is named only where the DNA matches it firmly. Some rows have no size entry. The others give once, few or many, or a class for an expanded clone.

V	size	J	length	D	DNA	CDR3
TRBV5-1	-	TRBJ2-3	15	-	TGCGCCAGCAGCGGGGGGACCCCGCGAGCAGATACGCAGTATTTT	CASSGGTPRADTQYF
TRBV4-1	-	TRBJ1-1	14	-	TGCGCCAGCAGCTCCCCGGCCCGGAACACTGAAGCTTTCTTT	CASSSPARNTEAFF
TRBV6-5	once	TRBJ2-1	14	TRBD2	TGTGCCAGCAGTTACAGGTCGCGGGGGAGTGAGCAGTTCTTC	CASSYRSRGSEQFF
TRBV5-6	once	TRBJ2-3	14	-	TGTGCCAGCAGCCGGGGACCTGGCACAGATACGCAGTATTTT	CASSRGPGTDTQYF
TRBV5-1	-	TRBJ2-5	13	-	TGCGCCAGCAGCTTCGGACAGCAAGAGACCCAGTACTTC	CASSFGQQETQYF
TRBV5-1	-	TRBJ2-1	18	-	TGCGCCAGCAGCCCACCTCTAGGCACAGGAGGTCTGTACAATGAGCAGTTCTTC	CASSPPLGTGGLYNEQFF
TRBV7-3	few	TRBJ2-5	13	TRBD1	TGTGCCAGCAGCTCGGGACAGGTAGAGACCCAGTACTTC	CASSSGQVETQYF
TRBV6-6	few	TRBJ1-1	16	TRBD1	TGTGCCAGCAGTGCGGGACAGCCTAATCTGGGCACTGAAGCTTTCTTT	CASSAGQPNLGTEAFF
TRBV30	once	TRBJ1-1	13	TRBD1	TGTGCCTGGACAGGGGGATTAAACACTGAAGCTTTCTTT	CAWTGGLNTEAFF
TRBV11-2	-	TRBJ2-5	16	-	TGTGCCAGCAGCTTTGGAGGAAGGGGGGCCCAAGAGACCCAGTACTTC	CASSFGGRGAQETQYF
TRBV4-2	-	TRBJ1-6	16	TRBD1	TGTGCCAGCAGCCCTGACAGGGGCGCCGATAATTCACCCCTCCACTTT	CASSPDRGADNSPLHF
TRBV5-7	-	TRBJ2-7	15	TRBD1	TGTGCCAGCAGCTTTTCCGGGACAGGGGCCGACGAGCAGTACTTC	CASSFSGTGADEQYF
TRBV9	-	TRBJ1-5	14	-	TGTGCCAGCAGCGTAGACGAAGGGTATCAGCCCCAGCATTTT	CASSVDEGYQPQHF
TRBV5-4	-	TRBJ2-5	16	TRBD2	TGTGCCAGCAGCTCCCCCTCAGGTAGCGGGGGCGAGACCCAGTACTTC	CASSSPSGSGGETQYF
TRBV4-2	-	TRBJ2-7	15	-	TGTGCCAGCAGCCAAGGGACAGCCAACCGCTACGAGCAGTACTTC	CASSQGTANRYEQYF
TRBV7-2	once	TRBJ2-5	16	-	TGTGCCAGCAGTTCAACGGGCGCAGGGCCTGCGGAGACCCAGTACTTC	CASSSTGAGPAETQYF
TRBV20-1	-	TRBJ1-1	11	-	TGCAGTGCCGAGGGGGGGAATGAAGCTTTCTTT	CSAEGGNEAFF
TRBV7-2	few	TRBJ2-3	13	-	TGTGCCAGCAGCTCAAGTCGGGGGGATACGCAGTATTTT	CASSSSRGDTQYF
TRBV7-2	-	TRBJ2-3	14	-	TGTGCCAGCAGCTTAGGGGTCAGCACAGATACGCAGTATTTT	CASSLGVSTDTQYF
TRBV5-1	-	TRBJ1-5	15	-	TGCGCCAGCAGCCCCCACGCGGGGGGGGGTCAGCCCCAGCATTTT	CASSPHAGGGQPQHF
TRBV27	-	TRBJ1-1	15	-	TGTGCCAGCAGTTTAACTCCCGGCATGAACACTGAAGCTTTCTTT	CASSLTPGMNTEAFF
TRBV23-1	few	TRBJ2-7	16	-	TGCGCCAGCAGTCGGGCGGAATGGGACTTGCGGAGAGAGCAGTACTTC	CASSRAEWDLRREQYF
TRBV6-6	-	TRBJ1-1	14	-	TGTGCCAGTAGTAGTGGCACCCAAAACACTGAAGCTTTCTTT	CASSSGTQNTEAFF
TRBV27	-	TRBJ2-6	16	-	TGTGCCAGCAGTTTAGTAGCTACCTCTGGGGCCAACGTCCTGACTTTC	CASSLVATSGANVLTF
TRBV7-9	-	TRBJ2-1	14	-	TGTGCCAGCAGCTTAAAGTCTCGAGGCAGCGAGCAGTTCTTC	CASSLKSRGSEQFF
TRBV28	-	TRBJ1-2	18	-	TGTGCCAGCAGTGCCACGGTTCTGGGGACTATATTAACTATGGGCTACACCTTC	CASSATVLGTILTMGYTF
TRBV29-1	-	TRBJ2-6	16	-	TGCAGCGTTGATGGGGGCTCGGGATCTGGGGCCAACGTCCTGACTTTC	CSVDGGSGSGANVLTF
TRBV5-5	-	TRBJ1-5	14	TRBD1	TGTGCCAGCAGCTCGGGACAGGTGCATCAGCCCCAGCATTTT	CASSSGQVHQPQHF
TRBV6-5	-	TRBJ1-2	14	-	TGTGCCACCAAAGGGGCGATAGCTAACTATGGCTACACCTTC	CATKGAIANYGYTF
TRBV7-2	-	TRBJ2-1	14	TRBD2	TGTGCCAGCACCTCGCCTAGCGGGGGGCGCGTCAAGTTCTTC	CASTSPSGGRVKFF
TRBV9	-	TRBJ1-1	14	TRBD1	TGTGCCAGCAGTCAAAGACAGGGAGGCACTGAAGCTTTCTTT	CASSQRQGGTEAFF
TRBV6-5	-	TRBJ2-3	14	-	TGTGCCAGCAGCCGGGCCATTAGCACAGATACGCAGTATTTT	CASSRAISTDTQYF
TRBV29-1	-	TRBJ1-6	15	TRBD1	TGCAGCGCCGGCGATTTTGGACAGGGTGATTCACCCCTCCACTTT	CSAGDFGQGDSPLHF
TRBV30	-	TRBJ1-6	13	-	TGTGCCTGGACATGGCAGGGTGATTCACCCCTCCACTTT	CAWTWQGDSPLHF
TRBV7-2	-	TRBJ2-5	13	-	TGTGCCAGCAGCTTTACGGGGAGGGAGACCCAGTACTTC	CASSFTGRETQYF
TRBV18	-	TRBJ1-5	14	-	TGTGCCAGCTCACCACGAGGGAATCATCGTCCCCAGCATTTT	CASSPRGNHRPQHF
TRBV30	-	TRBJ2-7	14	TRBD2	TGTGCCTGGAGTGTAGCGGGGGGGCTTCCCGAGCAGTACTTC	CAWSVAGGLPEQYF
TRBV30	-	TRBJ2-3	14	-	TGTGCCTGTAAGCCCCTAGTTGTGCCAGATACGCAGTATTTT	CACKPLVVPDTQYF
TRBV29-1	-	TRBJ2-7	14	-	TGCAGCGTATCGACCTTACAGGGCTCCTACGAGCAGTACTTC	CSVSTLQGSYEQYF
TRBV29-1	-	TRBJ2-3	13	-	TGCAGCGACCTCCCGGGGCGATCCGATACGCAGTATTTT	CSDLPGRSDTQYF
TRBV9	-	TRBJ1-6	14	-	TGTGCCAGCAGCGTAGAGGAGAGAAATTCACCCCTCCACTTT	CASSVEERNSPLHF
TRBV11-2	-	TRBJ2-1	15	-	TGTGCCAGCAGCCCCGTCGGGGGGCGGGGCAATGAGCAGTTCTTC	CASSPVGGRGNEQFF
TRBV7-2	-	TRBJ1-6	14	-	TGTGCCAGCAGCGGGAGGGGCCCTAATTCACCCCTCCACTTT	CASSGRGPNSPLHF
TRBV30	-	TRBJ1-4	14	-	TGTGCCTGGAGTTTCAGGGCCGCTAATGAAAAACTGTTTTTT	CAWSFRAANEKLFF
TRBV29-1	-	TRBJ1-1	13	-	TGCAGCGCTGGGATCGGGGGCGGCCCTGAAGCTTTCTTT	CSAGIGGGPEAFF
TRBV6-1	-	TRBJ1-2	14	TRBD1	TGTGCCAGCAGTGAAGCGGGGGGACAGGGTGGCTACACCTTC	CASSEAGGQGGYTF
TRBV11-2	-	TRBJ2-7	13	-	TGTGCCAGCAGCACTGAGAGCTCCTACGAGCAGTACTTC	CASSTESSYEQYF
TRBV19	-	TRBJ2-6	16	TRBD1	TGTGCCAGTAGTGCCATTGACAGGGTGGGGACCAACGTCCTGACTTTC	CASSAIDRVGTNVLTF
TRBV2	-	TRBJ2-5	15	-	TGTGCCAGCAGCCCCCTGGGGGGCCGTGCAGAGACCCAGTACTTC	CASSPLGGRAETQYF
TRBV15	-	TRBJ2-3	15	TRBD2	TGTGCCACCAGCAGAGATCCAGGCCCGGGGAGGGCGCAGTATTTT	CATSRDPGPGRAQYF
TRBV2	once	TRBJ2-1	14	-	TGTGCCAGCAGTGAACGTGAAGGGTTAGGTGAGCAGTTCTTC	CASSEREGLGEQFF
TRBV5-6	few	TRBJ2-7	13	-	TGTGCCAGCAGCTTGGAGGGGCTTTTAAGGCAGTACTTC	CASSLEGLLRQYF
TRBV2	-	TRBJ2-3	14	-	TGTGCCAGCAGTGCGAACAGGAAGGGGGATACGCAGTATTTT	CASSANRKGDTQYF
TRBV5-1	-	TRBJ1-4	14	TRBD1	TGCGCCAGCAGCTCCGGGACAGGGGGAAGTTCCCTGTTTTTT	CASSSGTGGSSLFF
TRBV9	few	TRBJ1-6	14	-	TGTGCCAGCAGCGTAGCTCCGGGAGATTCACCCCTCCACTTT	CASSVAPGDSPLHF
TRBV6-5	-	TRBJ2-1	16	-	TGTGCCAGCAGTTACCGGCCAGGGACGCAGGCGGGTGAGCAGTTCTTC	CASSYRPGTQAGEQFF
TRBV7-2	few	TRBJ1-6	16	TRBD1	TGTGCCAGCAGCTCGACAGGGAGCTCCTATAATTCACCCCTCCACTTT	CASSSTGSSYNSPLHF